The 22 T cell receptor beta chains listed next were all sequenced from one sample in a study of cytomegalovirus exposure and HLA in healthy donors. The table came from immunoSEQ multiplex PCR; TCRdb's copy has only in-frame clones and leaves some out. The sample holds 55,000 to 70,000 clones, approximately 90% seen once. The sample comprised PBMCs. The receptors here all came from a woman under 30 in good health and CMV-seronegative.

The chain recombines TRBV27 with TRBJ1-5; 7 bases match TRBD1. The CDR3 consists of 16 residues. Trimming cost V 5 bases and J 4 bases; bases outside gene matches: 11. Germline values: CDR1 MNHEY, CDR2 SMNVEV (reference sequence). CDR3 sequence: CASSVNRGAANQPQHF. CDR3 sequence (DNA): TGTGCCAGCAGTGTCAACAGGGGAGCCGCTAATCAGCCCCAGCATTTT.

V is TRBV9 and J is TRBJ1-1; the match to TRBD1 covers 7 bases. J gave up 4 bases and V 4 bases, and 10 bases lay outside the gene matches. Per the germline V gene, CDR1 is SGDLS and CDR2 is YYNGEE. This CDR3 contains 15 residues. CDR3 sequence (DNA): TGTGCCAGCAGCCTTCAAGGGGGCTGGAGCACTGAAGCTTTCTTT. Protein: CASSLQGGWSTEAFF.

The V gene is TRBV6-1, the J gene TRBJ2-7, with 8 positions matching TRBD1. J gave up 4 bases and V 3 bases, and 8 bases lay outside the gene matches. CDR3 size: 15 residues. Germline assignment: CDR1 MNHNS and CDR2 SASEGT. The CDR3 reads CASSELTGALYEQYF. CDR3 nucleotides: TGTGCCAGCAGTGAGCTGACAGGGGCCTTATACGAGCAGTACTTC.

The rearrangement links TRBV7-4 to TRBJ1-5, with 7 positions matching TRBD1. CDR1 is SGHVT, CDR2 SQSDAQ, per germline. V shed 4 bases and J 2 bases; nucleotides not matched to a gene: 8. The CDR3 runs to 16 residues. CDR3 sequence: CASSSQGLGGNQPQHF. The CDR3, as DNA: TGTGCCAGCAGCTCACAGGGGCTCGGAGGCAATCAGCCCCAGCATTTT.

This chain connects TRBV5-4 to TRBJ2-3, with D perhaps TRBD2 (6 bases). Between the trimmed V and J ends, which lost 6 bases and 5 bases, there was a span of 22 bases. The CDR3 covers 16 residues. From germline, CDR1 is SGHNT and CDR2 YYREEE (reference sequence). CDR3 amino acids: CASTHGGQGFRDTQYF. CDR3 nucleotide sequence: TGTGCCAGCACCCACGGAGGGCAGGGTTTTAGAGATACGCAGTATTTT.

This chain connects TRBV19 to TRBJ2-2; a possible D gene is TRBD2 (6 bases). Trimming stripped 5 bases from V and 6 bases from J, with 13 bases between. The length of the CDR3 is 14 residues. Per the germline V gene, CDR1 is LNHDA and CDR2 is SQIVND (reference sequence). CDR3 region: CASSSLARSGELFF. DNA of the CDR3: TGTGCCAGTAGTTCACTAGCTCGGTCCGGGGAGCTGTTTTTT.

The chain recombines TRBV5-8 with TRBJ2-1; 8 bases fit TRBD2. Germline V lookup: CDR1 SGHTS, CDR2 YDEGEE. The CDR3 spans 15 residues. V shed 0 bases, J shed 4 bases, and the junction held 3 bases outside the gene matches. The CDR3 reads CASSLGLARYNEQFF. Here the CDR3 DNA reads TGTGCCAGCAGCTTGGGACTAGCGAGGTACAATGAGCAGTTCTTC. Based on the CDR3 plus reference TRBV5-8 and TRBJ2-1, the full variable domain is EAGVTQSPTHLIKTRGQQATLRCSPISGHTSVYWYQQALGLGLQFLLWYDEGEERNRGNFPPRFSGRQFPNYSSELNVNALELEDSALYLCASSLGLARYNEQFFGPGTRLTVL.

V is TRBV11-2 and J is TRBJ2-7; the match to TRBD1 covers 10 bases. The CDR3 consists of 17 residues. Germline V gene data show CDR1 as SGHAT and CDR2 as FQNNGV. V was clipped by 5 bases and J by 4 bases; unmatched bases: 14. CDR3 in DNA: TGTGCCAGCAGCACTAACCCTGGACAGGGGGGATTTTACGAGCAGTACTTC. Amino acid sequence: CASSTNPGQGGFYEQYF.

The chain has TRBV9 and TRBJ1-3; D remains unclear. V lost 0 bases to trimming and J lost 3 bases, with 7 bases between them. CDR3 size: 14 residues. CDR1 and CDR2 (germline): SGDLS, YYNGEE. DNA of the CDR3: TGTGCCAGCAGCGTAGATCGGGGTGGAAACACCATATATTTT. Translated, it gives CASSVDRGGNTIYF.

The chain couples TRBV7-2 to TRBJ2-7; D unclear. Germline V lookup: CDR1 SGHTA, CDR2 FQGNSA. The CDR3 is 13 residues long. Trimming took off 5 bases at V and 4 bases at J, with 12 bases between the two ends. CDR3 in amino acids: CASSRVYGYEQYF. DNA for the CDR3: TGTGCCAGCAGCCGGGTCTACGGGTACGAGCAGTACTTC.

The chain uses TRBV7-6 and TRBJ2-7, with 7 nucleotides matching TRBD1. Looked up from germline, CDR1 is SGHVS and CDR2 is FNYEAQ. Germline trimming cut 7 bases from V and 2 bases from J; bases unmatched to any gene: 5. This CDR3 region has 13 residues. The CDR3 bases are TGTGCCAGCAATAGGGGGCAGGCCTACGAGCAGTACTTC. Translating gives CASNRGQAYEQYF.

This rearrangement joins TRBV28 to TRBJ2-3, with TRBD2 identical over 9 bases. Unmatched junction bases numbered 7, after V lost 8 bases and J lost 4 bases. CDR1 and CDR2 from the germline V gene are MDHEN and SYDVKM. The CDR3 runs 14 residues. As DNA, the CDR3 is TGTGCCAGCCGCCCGGGACTAGCTGCAGATACGCAGTATTTT. It is translated as CASRPGLAADTQYF.

V and J are TRBV7-9 and TRBJ1-2; D unresolved. Germline V gene data show CDR1 as SEHNR and CDR2 as FQNEAQ (reference sequence). V lost 3 bases, J lost 4 bases, and 12 bases lay in between. The CDR3 runs to 14 residues. The CDR3 region has the DNA TGTGCCAGCAGCTTCCACTCTGAACTCTATGGCTACACCTTC. Amino acid sequence: CASSFHSELYGYTF.

In its sample, this clone was seen once. The chain has TRBV18 and TRBJ1-1, with 9 bases aligning to TRBD1. The CDR3 has 17 residues. Germline-derived CDR1 and CDR2 are KGHSH and LQKENI. The V gene end was trimmed by 1 base and the J gene end by 0 bases; junction bases not matched to a gene: 6. The CDR3 loop reads CASSPLDRGLMNTEAFF. The CDR3 bases are TGTGCCAGCTCACCACTGGACAGGGGATTAATGAACACTGAAGCTTTCTTT.

The V call is TRBV7-2, the J call TRBJ2-3, with 7 positions matching TRBD2. CDR1 SGHTA and CDR2 FQGNSA come from the germline V gene. This CDR3 is 15 amino acids long. Trimming at V came to 8 bases and at J to 0 bases, leaving 8 bases not matched to a gene. CDR3 residues: CASSHSGPSTDTQYF. The DNA of the CDR3 is TGTGCCAGCTCCCATAGCGGGCCGAGCACAGATACGCAGTATTTT.

The chain links TRBV2 to TRBJ2-3, with D perhaps TRBD1 (6 bases). The CDR3 is made up of 15 amino acids. V was cut by 6 bases and J by 0 bases, with 13 bases left in between. The germline CDR1 and CDR2 sequences are SNHLY and FYNNEI. The CDR3 spells CASSRDTPSTDTQYF. The CDR3 DNA is TGTGCCAGCAGCCGGGACACCCCTAGCACAGATACGCAGTATTTT.

The genes are TRBV9 and TRBJ1-1; no firm D call. Looked up from germline, CDR1 is SGDLS and CDR2 is YYNGEE. V was trimmed by 0 bases and J by 3 bases, leaving 12 bases between them. The length of the CDR3 is 15 residues. The CDR3 DNA sequence: TGTGCCAGCAGCGTAGCTGGATCCGGGGACACTGAAGCTTTCTTT. Translated: CASSVAGSGDTEAFF.

The rearrangement joins TRBV2 to TRBJ1-2; TRBD1 matches 7 bases. The J segment lost 5 bases and the V segment lost 8 bases, leaving 8 bases of the junction unmatched. Germline CDR1 SNHLY, CDR2 FYNNEI. This CDR3 spans 13 amino acids. The CDR3 DNA reads TGTGCCAGCTCCGGGACAGAATTTTATGGCTACACCTTC. This gives the protein CASSGTEFYGYTF.

The chain combines TRBV6-6 with TRBJ1-5; 8 nucleotides match TRBD1. The V gene end was trimmed by 6 bases and the J gene end by 8 bases; junction bases not matched to a gene: 6. CDR3 length equals 13 residues. Germline V gene sequence: CDR1 MNHNY, CDR2 SVGAGI (reference sequence). The CDR3 loop is CASSWGQAKPQHF. The CDR3 nucleotides read TGTGCCAGCAGCTGGGGACAGGCCAAGCCCCAGCATTTT.

The chain combines TRBV7-3 with TRBJ1-5; a weak D match, TRBD1 (5 bases). Germline assignment: CDR1 SGHTA and CDR2 FQGTGA. V was trimmed by 3 bases and J by 5 bases, leaving 14 bases between them. This CDR3 comprises 15 residues. The CDR3: CASSLRQGFDQPQHF. For the CDR3, the DNA is TGTGCCAGCAGCTTGCGTCAGGGTTTCGATCAGCCCCAGCATTTT.

The chain joins TRBV27 to TRBJ2-5; tentative D call: TRBD2 (6 bases). The V end was cut by 4 bases, the J end by 0 bases, with 9 bases between. This CDR3 comprises 14 residues. CDR1 and CDR2 from the germline V gene are MNHEY and SMNVEV (reference sequence). Here the CDR3 reads CASSWGLNQETQYF. The CDR3 DNA reads TGTGCCAGCAGTTGGGGACTTAACCAAGAGACCCAGTACTTC.

The chain links TRBV30 to TRBJ2-7, with TRBD1 as a possible D gene (5 bases). This CDR3 spans 11 amino acids. The V gene's germline CDR1 is GTSNPN and CDR2 SVGIG (reference sequence). The V gene lost 0 bases and the J gene lost 6 bases, with 6 bases spanning the gap. CDR3 sequence (DNA): TGTGCCTGGAGTGTAGGGGTCGAGCAGTACTTC. This gives the protein CAWSVGVEQYF.